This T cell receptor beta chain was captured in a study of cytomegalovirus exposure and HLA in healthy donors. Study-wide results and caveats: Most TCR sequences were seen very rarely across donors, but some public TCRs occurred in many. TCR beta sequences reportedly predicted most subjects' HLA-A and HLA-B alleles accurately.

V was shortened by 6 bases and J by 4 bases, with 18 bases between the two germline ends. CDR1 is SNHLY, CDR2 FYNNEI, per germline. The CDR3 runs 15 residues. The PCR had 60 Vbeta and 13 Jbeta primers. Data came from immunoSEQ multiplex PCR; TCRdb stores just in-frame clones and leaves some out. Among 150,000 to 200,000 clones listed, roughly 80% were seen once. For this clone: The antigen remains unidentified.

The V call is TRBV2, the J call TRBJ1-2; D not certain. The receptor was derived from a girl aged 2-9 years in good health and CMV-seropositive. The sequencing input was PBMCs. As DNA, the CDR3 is TGTGCCAGCAGCGGCACACTATTTAGCGGCTATGGCTACACCTTC. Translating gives CASSGTLFSGYGYTF. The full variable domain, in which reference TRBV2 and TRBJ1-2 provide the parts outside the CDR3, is EPEVTQTPSHQVTQMGQEVILRCVPISNHLYFYWYRQILGQKVEFLVSFYNNEISEKSEIFDDQFSVERPDGSNFTLKIRSTKLEDSAMYFCASSGTLFSGYGYTFGSGTRLTVV.